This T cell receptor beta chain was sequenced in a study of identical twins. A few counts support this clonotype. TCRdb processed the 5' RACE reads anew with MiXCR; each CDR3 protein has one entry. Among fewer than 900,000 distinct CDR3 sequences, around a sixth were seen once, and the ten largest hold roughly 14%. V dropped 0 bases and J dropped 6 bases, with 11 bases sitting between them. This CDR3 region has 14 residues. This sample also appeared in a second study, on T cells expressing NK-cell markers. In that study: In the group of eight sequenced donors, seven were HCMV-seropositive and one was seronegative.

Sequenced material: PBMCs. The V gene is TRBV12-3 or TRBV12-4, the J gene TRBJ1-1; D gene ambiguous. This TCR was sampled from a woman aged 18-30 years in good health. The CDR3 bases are TGTGCCAGCAGTTTAGCTACGGCCGGCGCTGAAGCTTTCTTT. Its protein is CASSLATAGAEAFF.